These 32 T cell receptor beta chains originate from one sample sequenced in a study of shared clonotypes between healthy human individuals. The assay was immunoSEQ multiplex PCR, and TCRdb's table has in-frame clones only and misses some. Of over a million clones listed, about 80% were seen once; the top ten hold around 0.6%. What was sequenced was memory CD4+ T cells from PBMCs. Subset indicated: CD45RA-negative fraction. The receptor source for this set is a man aged 18 to 29 in good health. Some clones in this sample may be carry-over from other donors' samples.

In its sample, this clone was seen once. This chain uses TRBV19 with TRBJ1-1, with no clear D. Trimming cost V 3 bases and J 5 bases, with 19 bases left between them. CDR3 size: 16 residues. Germline loops: CDR1 LNHDA, CDR2 SQIVND (reference sequence). Here the CDR3 reads CASSMVQDLGRTEAFF. The DNA for the CDR3 is TGTGCCAGTAGTATGGTTCAGGACCTCGGTAGGACTGAAGCTTTCTTT.

This clone was observed many times. The V call is TRBV28, the J call TRBJ2-7; D uncertain. The germline CDR1 and CDR2 sequences are MDHEN and SYDVKM. V was shortened by 6 bases and J by 0 bases, with 6 bases between the two germline ends. There are 12 residues in the CDR3. DNA of the CDR3: TGTGCCAGCAGACAGACCTCCTACGAGCAGTACTTC. Translation gives CASRQTSYEQYF.

The chain carries TRBV7-3 and TRBJ2-5; 8 bases are shared with TRBD1. Looked up from germline, CDR1 is SGHTA and CDR2 is FQGTGA. The CDR3 sequence is 17 residues long. V dropped 0 bases and J dropped 4; count of bases not matched to a gene: 10. The CDR3 reads CASSLTGQGARRETQYF. In nucleotides, the CDR3 is TGTGCCAGCAGCTTAACTGGCCAGGGGGCGCGGAGAGAGACCCAGTACTTC.

Notes on this clone: A far larger clone differs by one base, so this is likely a read error. Other DNA sequences in this sample translate to the same CDR3. J is TRBJ1-2 and V is TRBV29-1; 9 bases align to TRBD1. Per the germline V gene, CDR1 is SQVTM and CDR2 is ANQGSEA. The CDR3 extends over 18 amino acids. Trimming cost V 6 bases and J 4 bases; bases outside gene matches: 21. CDR3 amino acids: CSVPAGGTGRFTVYGYTF. CDR3 coding DNA: TGCAGCGTCCCTGCGGGTGGGACAGGGAGGTTTACCGTCTATGGCTACACCTTC. The complete variable domain, with remaining parts taken from reference TRBV29-1 and TRBJ1-2, reads SAVISQKPSRDICQRGTSLTIQCQVDSQVTMMFWYRQQPGQSLTLIATANQGSEATYESGFVIDKFPISRPNLTFSTLTVSNMSPEDSSIYLCSVPAGGTGRFTVYGYTFGSGTRLTVV.

About this clone: This is likely an artifact of a read error, given a far larger clone one base away. This chain connects TRBV29-1 to TRBJ1-1, with D possibly TRBD1 on 5 matching bases. Germline CDR1 SQVTM, CDR2 ANQGSEA. This CDR3 contains 15 residues. The CDR3 DNA reads as TGCAGCGTTGCGGACGGGTGGGGGATGAACACTGGAGCTTTCTTT. As protein: CSVADGWGMNTGAFF.

In the case of this clone: It may be a read error: a sequence one base away is much more abundant. This chain uses TRBV6-5 with TRBJ2-7, with no clear D. Trimming removed 6 bases at V and 3 bases at J, with 0 bases between. This CDR3 spans 9 amino acids. Germline CDR1 is MNHEY and CDR2 is SVGAGI. CDR3 region: CASSYEQYF. As DNA, the CDR3 is TGTGCCAGCAGCTACGAGCAGTACTTC.

The chain uses TRBV6-1 and TRBJ1-1, with D maybe TRBD1 (5 bases). Trimming took off 1 base at V and 4 bases at J, with 19 bases between the two ends. This CDR3 has 17 residues. CDR1 MNHNS and CDR2 SASEGT come from the germline V gene. The CDR3 protein is CASSEEQLGRLRTEAFF. The CDR3, as DNA: TGTGCCAGCAGTGAAGAGCAGTTGGGACGGCTCCGCACTGAAGCTTTCTTT.

This sequence joins TRBV19 and TRBJ2-1; D is undetermined. V was clipped by 3 bases and J by 4 bases, with 4 bases between them. The CDR3 is 12 residues long. From germline, CDR1 is LNHDA and CDR2 SQIVND (reference sequence). CDR3: CASSIQYNEQFF. CDR3 coding DNA: TGTGCCAGTAGTATTCAGTACAATGAGCAGTTCTTC.

In its sample, this clone was seen a few times. The rearrangement joins TRBV6-1 to TRBJ1-1; D is unresolved. Germline CDR1 reads MNHNS; CDR2 reads SASEGT. V was clipped by 3 bases and J by 11 bases, with 10 bases between them. This CDR3 has 11 residues. The CDR3 reads CASSEEQRAFF. For the CDR3, the DNA is TGTGCCAGCAGTGAGGAACAAAGGGCTTTCTTT.

V and J are TRBV7-2 and TRBJ2-1; TRBD2 matches 7 bases. V shed 5 bases, J shed 0 bases, and the junction held 10 bases outside the gene matches. CDR3 size: 17 residues. Germline lookup yields CDR1 SGHTA and CDR2 FQGNSA. This CDR3 reads CASSLSRASGSYNEQFF. The CDR3 DNA sequence: TGTGCCAGCAGCCTTAGTCGGGCTAGCGGCTCCTACAATGAGCAGTTCTTC.

The CDR3 reads CASRGGTGAYEQYF. Here the CDR3 DNA reads TGTGCCAGCAGAGGCGGGACAGGGGCCTACGAGCAGTACTTC. This chain joins TRBV28 and TRBJ2-7; 10 bases map to TRBD1. Per the germline V gene, CDR1 is MDHEN and CDR2 is SYDVKM. The CDR3 sequence is 14 residues long. V shed 6 bases, J shed 2 bases, and the junction held 4 bases outside the gene matches.

The chain uses TRBV18 and TRBJ1-4; D possibly corresponds to TRBD1 (5 bases). This CDR3 has 13 amino acids. V lost 6 bases to trimming and J lost 6 bases, with 11 bases between them. Germline CDR1 reads KGHSH; CDR2 reads LQKENI. DNA for the CDR3: TGTGCCAGCTCGCGGGGACTCGATGAAAAACTGTTTTTT. This codes for CASSRGLDEKLFF.

This chain uses TRBV28 with TRBJ2-7, with D maybe TRBD2 (7 bases). Per the germline V gene, CDR1 is MDHEN and CDR2 is SYDVKM. The CDR3 length is 22 residues. The V end was cut by 4 bases, the J end by 0 bases, with 34 bases between. The CDR3 DNA sequence: TGTGCCAGCAGTTCTCCATTAACAGGGCTAACTAATGAGGGAGGGGTCTCCTACGAGCAGTACTTC. It yields the protein CASSSPLTGLTNEGGVSYEQYF.

The rearrangement links TRBV5-1 to TRBJ2-5; 10 positions match TRBD1. V trimming: 5 bases; J trimming: 3 bases; junction bases outside the gene matches: 4. Germline CDR1 reads SGHRS; CDR2 reads YFSETQ. This CDR3 is built from 14 residues. Written as DNA, the CDR3 is TGCGCCAGCAGTAGGGACAGGGGAGAAGAGACCCAGTACTTC. This translates into CASSRDRGEETQYF.

The chain joins TRBV7-2 to TRBJ2-3, with D possibly TRBD2 on 6 matching bases. Germline values: CDR1 SGHTA, CDR2 FQGNSA. With 6 bases removed from V and 10 bases from J, the gap between germline ends came to 26 bases. This CDR3 region has 16 residues. This chain's CDR3 is CASRNRDFTTSPPQYF. The CDR3 DNA follows: TGTGCCAGCAGAAATCGGGACTTTACCACATCCCCTCCGCAGTATTTT.

The chain carries TRBV6-6 and TRBJ2-1, with TRBD2 as a possible D gene (6 bases). Trimming pared 7 bases from V and 2 bases from J, leaving 12 bases between. The CDR3 is 14 residues long. Germline V CDR1 and CDR2: MNHNY, SVGAGI (reference sequence). The chain's CDR3 is CASTTEGTYNEQFF. CDR3 DNA: TGTGCCAGCACCACGGAGGGAACCTACAATGAGCAGTTCTTC.

The genes are TRBV29-1 and TRBJ2-3, with TRBD2 matching over 7 bases. The CDR3 length is 15 residues. V shed 4 bases and J 1 base; nucleotides not matched to a gene: 8. The germline V gene encodes CDR1 SQVTM and CDR2 ANQGSEA. CDR3 loop: CSVVRAGVGTDTQYF. The CDR3 coding sequence is TGCAGCGTTGTAAGGGCGGGAGTGGGCACAGATACGCAGTATTTT.

The rearrangement uses TRBV9 and TRBJ2-3; maybe TRBD2 (6 bases). CDR1 is SGDLS and CDR2 is YYNGEE in the germline V gene. V gave up 2 bases and J gave up 4 bases, with 14 bases separating them. The length of the CDR3 is 15 residues. The CDR3 spells CASSVAPSSADTQYF. CDR3 sequence (DNA): TGTGCCAGCAGCGTTGCCCCCTCTAGCGCAGATACGCAGTATTTT.

The chain joins TRBV19 to TRBJ1-3; D possibly corresponds to TRBD1 (6 bases). This CDR3 has 14 amino acids. Trimming cost V 10 bases and J 0 bases, with 13 bases left between them. Germline lookup yields CDR1 LNHDA and CDR2 SQIVND (reference sequence). The chain's CDR3 is CATAGGNSGNTIYF. The CDR3 DNA sequence: TGTGCCACCGCCGGGGGCAACTCTGGAAACACCATATATTTT.

This clone was picked up many times. CDR3 residues: CASSLVASFSDTQYF. CDR3 nucleotide sequence: TGTGCCAGCAGCTTAGTGGCTAGCTTCTCAGATACGCAGTATTTT. This rearrangement joins TRBV7-2 to TRBJ2-3; a possible D gene is TRBD2 (5 bases). Trimming cost V 1 base and J 4 bases, with 12 bases left between them. This CDR3 has 15 residues. The germline gives CDR1 SGHTA, CDR2 FQGNSA.

The chain recombines TRBV7-9 with TRBJ2-5, with 8 bases matching TRBD1. The V and J ends lost 4 bases and 10 bases, in that order; junction bases with no gene match: 11. CDR3 length: 14 residues. The V gene's germline CDR1 is SEHNR and CDR2 FQNEAQ (reference sequence). CDR3 in DNA: TGTGCCAGCAGCTATCAAGGGACAGGACTTAGCCAGTACTTC. It translates to CASSYQGTGLSQYF. Full variable domain (remainder filled in from reference TRBV7-9 and TRBJ2-5): DTGVSQNPRHKITKRGQNVTFRCDPISEHNRLYWYRQTLGQGPEFLTYFQNEAQLEKSRLLSDRFSAERPKGSFSTLEIQRTEQGDSAMYLCASSYQGTGLSQYFGPGTRLLVL.

This clone came up a few times. V usage is TRBV7-9 and J usage is TRBJ1-4; D ambiguous. Germline CDR1 SEHNR, CDR2 FQNEAQ (reference sequence). The CDR3 covers 12 residues. The ends were cut back, 1 base at V and 7 bases at J, with 4 bases in the middle. The CDR3 here is CASSLDVEKLFF. The CDR3 region has the DNA TGTGCCAGCAGCTTAGACGTTGAAAAACTGTTTTTT.

The V and J genes are TRBV19 and TRBJ1-4; D is unresolved. CDR3 length equals 15 residues. V was cut by 3 bases and J by 1 base, with 9 bases left in between. Germline V lookup: CDR1 LNHDA, CDR2 SQIVND (reference sequence). CDR3 region: CASSIMGITNEKLFF. The CDR3 nucleotides are TGTGCCAGTAGTATTATGGGGATAACTAATGAAAAACTGTTTTTT.

This clone was detected once. The rearrangement uses TRBV28 and TRBJ1-3, with D uncertain. V lost 6 bases to trimming and J lost 1 base, with 10 bases between them. The CDR3 consists of 14 residues. Per germline, CDR1 MDHEN and CDR2 SYDVKM. Here the CDR3 reads CASSSPYSGNTIYF. The DNA for the CDR3 is TGTGCCAGCAGCTCCCCCTATTCTGGAAACACCATATATTTT.

Remarks on this clone: With a much larger clone just one base away, this may be a read error. The same CDR3 can be traced to other DNA sequences in this sample. The chain combines TRBV14 with TRBJ1-5, with 9 bases aligning to TRBD1. J lost 2 bases, V lost 5 bases, and 1 base had no gene match. The germline V gene has CDR1 SGHDN and CDR2 FVKESK. The CDR3 extends over 14 amino acids. The CDR3 sequence is CASSRTGGNQPQHF. The CDR3 region has the DNA TGTGCCAGCAGCAGGACAGGGGGCAATCAGCCCCAGCATTTT.

The V and J genes are TRBV28 and TRBJ1-2; 8 bases line up with TRBD1. V was clipped by 2 bases and J by 3 bases; unmatched bases: 8. This CDR3 has 16 residues. Per the germline V gene, CDR1 is MDHEN and CDR2 is SYDVKM. Here the CDR3 DNA reads TGTGCCAGCAGTTTAATGACCGGGACAGGCGACTATGGCTACACCTTC. It is translated as CASSLMTGTGDYGYTF.

The chain carries TRBV5-6 and TRBJ2-2, with D unresolved. The CDR3 is made up of 12 amino acids. V lost 1 base to trimming and J lost 6 bases, with 4 bases between them. Germline CDR1 is SGHDT and CDR2 is YYEEEE. The CDR3 region has the DNA TGTGCCAGCAGCTTGTTGTCCGGGGAGCTGTTTTTT. It is translated as CASSLLSGELFF.

The chain is built from TRBV10-3 and TRBJ2-7, with D possibly being TRBD1 or TRBD2 (5 bases each). CDR1 and CDR2 from the germline V gene are ENHRY and SYGVKD. This CDR3 spans 13 amino acids. The V and J ends lost 2 bases and 6 bases respectively, with 11 bases between them. As DNA, the CDR3 is TGTGCCATCAGTGAGGGTTGGGGGAGCGAGCAGTACTTC. This translates into CAISEGWGSEQYF.

V gene TRBV6-5 combines with J gene TRBJ1-4; 7 bases align to TRBD1. V was clipped by 6 bases and J by 4 bases; unmatched bases: 8. This CDR3 contains 15 residues. Germline V gene data show CDR1 as MNHEY and CDR2 as SVGAGI. CDR3 region: CASSPDRAHNEKLFF. DNA of the CDR3: TGTGCCAGCAGCCCAGACAGGGCCCATAATGAAAAACTGTTTTTT.

The chain combines TRBV7-6 with TRBJ1-2; D possibly corresponds to TRBD1 (5 bases). CDR3 length: 14 residues. Germline V gene data show CDR1 as SGHVS and CDR2 as FNYEAQ. V shed 3 bases and J shed 8 bases, with 16 bases lying between them. The CDR3 coding sequence is TGTGCCAGCAGCTTGGAAGAGGGACGAGGGGGCTACACCTTC. This sequence encodes CASSLEEGRGGYTF.

V gene TRBV5-1 combines with J gene TRBJ2-3; no clear D gene. The germline V gene has CDR1 SGHRS and CDR2 YFSETQ. Trimming shortened V by 1 base and J by 3 bases, and 9 bases separated the two germline ends. The CDR3 loop spans 14 amino acids. CDR3 in amino acids: CASSLRQATDTQYF. In nucleotides, the CDR3 is TGCGCCAGCAGCTTGCGTCAGGCGACAGATACGCAGTATTTT.

The chain has TRBV6-5 and TRBJ2-3; 10 bases agree with TRBD2. The junction had 4 bases not matched to a gene; V was cut back by 5 bases and J by 2 bases. The germline gives CDR1 MNHEY, CDR2 SVGAGI. The CDR3 is made up of 15 amino acids. The CDR3 loop reads CASSLAGAITDTQYF. The CDR3 nucleotides read TGTGCCAGCAGTCTAGCGGGGGCGATCACAGATACGCAGTATTTT.